Each of the 25 T cell receptor beta chains below was sequenced from the same sample in a study of blood T cell repertoires in COVID-19. Data came from immunoSEQ multiplex PCR; TCRdb stores just in-frame clones and leaves some out. The table has some 100,000 clones, 75% to 85% seen once. Sequenced sample: peripheral blood. These receptors were collected from a human donor in a cohort sampled during active COVID-19.

This clone was seen a single time. The chain couples TRBV5-1 to TRBJ2-2; TRBD1 aligns across 8 bases. The V and J ends lost 5 bases and 4 bases, in that order; junction bases with no gene match: 7. In germline, CDR1 is SGHRS, CDR2 YFSETQ. The CDR3 totals 15 residues. CDR3 region: CASSWTGISTGELFF. As DNA, the CDR3 is TGCGCCAGCAGTTGGACAGGGATCAGCACCGGGGAGCTGTTTTTT.

The chain recombines TRBV24-1 with TRBJ2-1; 7 positions agree with TRBD2. CDR1 is KGHDR, CDR2 SFDVKD, per germline. The V and J ends lost 5 bases and 2 bases, in that order; junction bases with no gene match: 2. The CDR3 sequence is 14 residues long. CDR3 DNA: TGTGCCACCAGTGGCCGGGGGGCCTACAATGAGCAGTTCTTC. Translating it yields CATSGRGAYNEQFF.

This sequence joins TRBV4-2 and TRBJ2-2; 7 bases fit TRBD2. The CDR3 sequence is 18 residues long. Trimming cost V 3 bases and J 4 bases; bases outside gene matches: 14. Germline CDR1 LGHNA, CDR2 YNFKEQ. CDR3 bases: TGTGCCAGCAGCCATGCAATGTCCCAGCGGGGCGGCACCGGGGAGCTGTTTTTT. This gives the protein CASSHAMSQRGGTGELFF.

This sequence joins TRBV2 and TRBJ1-1, with 11 bases fitting TRBD1. Trimming removed 6 bases from V and 1 base from J; junction bases left unmatched: 4. The CDR3 contains 15 residues. Germline lookup yields CDR1 SNHLY and CDR2 FYNNEI. CDR3 amino acids: CASSGQGARNTEAFF. Written as DNA, the CDR3 is TGTGCCAGCAGCGGACAGGGGGCTAGGAACACTGAAGCTTTCTTT.

The rearrangement joins TRBV6-6 to TRBJ1-2, with 7 bases identical to TRBD1. This CDR3 contains 13 residues. CDR1 and CDR2 (germline): MNHNY, SVGAGI (reference sequence). J lost 4 bases, V lost 6 bases, and 5 bases had no gene match. This CDR3 is CASRSRDSYGYTF. The CDR3 DNA follows: TGTGCCAGCAGATCTCGGGACAGCTATGGCTACACCTTC.

V is TRBV11-3 and J is TRBJ2-1, with 7 bases lining up with TRBD1. The germline V gene has CDR1 SGHNT and CDR2 YENEEA. V gave up 0 bases and J gave up 5 bases; unmatched junction bases: 4. The length of the CDR3 is 15 residues. CDR3 residues: CASSLEGQLDNEQFF. CDR3 DNA sequence: TGTGCCAGCAGCTTAGAGGGACAGCTAGACAATGAGCAGTTCTTC.

J is TRBJ2-2 and V is TRBV5-1; 8 nucleotides agree with TRBD1. Germline V lookup: CDR1 SGHRS, CDR2 YFSETQ. The CDR3 is 17 amino acids. The junction had 10 bases not matched to a gene; V was cut back by 6 bases and J by 0 bases. CDR3 in DNA: TGCGCCAGCACCCGACAGGGGCAGGGACCGAACACCGGGGAGCTGTTTTTT. This sequence encodes CASTRQGQGPNTGELFF. Drawing the rest from reference TRBV5-1 and TRBJ2-2, the complete variable domain is KAGVTQTPRYLIKTRGQQVTLSCSPISGHRSVSWYQQTPGQGLQFLFEYFSETQRNKGNFPGRFSGRQFSNSRSEMNVSTLELGDSALYLCASTRQGQGPNTGELFFGEGSRLTVL.

This clone was picked up one time. V gene TRBV19 combines with J gene TRBJ1-1, with 11 positions matching TRBD1. This CDR3 spans 16 amino acids. Germline trimming cut 4 bases from V and 0 bases from J; bases unmatched to any gene: 4. Germline V gene lookup returns CDR1 LNHDA and CDR2 SQIVND (reference sequence). The CDR3 DNA reads as TGTGCCAGTAGTAAGGGACAGGGGGTTTTGAACACTGAAGCTTTCTTT. It codes for CASSKGQGVLNTEAFF. Full variable domain (rest looked up from reference TRBV19 and TRBJ1-1): DGGITQSPKYLFRKEGQNVTLSCEQNLNHDAMYWYRQDPGQGLRLIYYSQIVNDFQKGDIAEGYSVSREKKESFPLTVTSAQKNPTAFYLCASSKGQGVLNTEAFFGQGTRLTVV.

This clone was found once. This sequence joins TRBV29-1 and TRBJ2-2; the match to TRBD1 covers 7 bases. The CDR3 loop spans 13 amino acids. The V gene end was trimmed by 6 bases and the J gene end by 10 bases; junction bases not matched to a gene: 11. Germline V gene data show CDR1 as SQVTM and CDR2 as ANQGSEA. CDR3 DNA: TGCAGCGTCCGACCCCTCGACAGGGTGGAGCTGTTTTTT. Translating gives CSVRPLDRVELFF.

The chain combines TRBV6-5 with TRBJ1-1; 9 bases match TRBD1. The CDR3 length is 15 residues. V lost 0 bases and J lost 6; bases outside the gene matches: 5. Looked up from germline, CDR1 is MNHEY and CDR2 is SVGAGI. The CDR3 nucleotides read TGTGCCAGCAGTTACTCTAACAGGGGGCGTTCTGAAGCTTTCTTT. Encoded protein: CASSYSNRGRSEAFF.

The chain carries TRBV21-1 and TRBJ2-3; the D segment call TRBD2 is taken from the table without a DNA check. TRBV21-1 is marked as a pseudogene. The CDR3 contains 15 residues. The CDR3 DNA follows: TGTGCCAGCAGCAAAGTGAGGAAACGCACAGATACGCAGTATTTT. Translation: CASSKVRKRTDTQYF.

The chain recombines TRBV29-1 with TRBJ2-5, with D maybe TRBD2 (6 bases). The CDR3 contains 14 residues. Germline V CDR1 and CDR2: SQVTM, ANQGSEA. Trimming took 5 bases from V and 4 from J, leaving 17 bases between them. CDR3 loop: CSVLSGSSPETQYF. The CDR3 nucleotides are TGCAGCGTTCTCAGCGGGTCATCGCCAGAGACCCAGTACTTC.

The chain is built from TRBV20-1 and TRBJ1-6, with D maybe TRBD1 (6 bases). Trimming stripped 3 bases from V and 7 bases from J, with 16 bases between. The CDR3 runs 15 residues. CDR1 and CDR2 (germline): DFQATT, SNEGSKA (reference sequence). CDR3 DNA: TGCAGTGCTAGTGAAGTCAGGGGAGAAAATTCACCCCTCCACTTT. Its translation is CSASEVRGENSPLHF.

J is TRBJ1-1 and V is TRBV5-1; no clear D gene. CDR1 is SGHRS, CDR2 YFSETQ, per germline. The CDR3 is 17 amino acids. V was pared by 0 bases and J by 2 bases, with 17 bases between. The CDR3 sequence is CASSLALATDINTEAFF. The CDR3 region has the DNA TGCGCCAGCAGCTTGGCGTTGGCAACAGACATAAACACTGAAGCTTTCTTT.

The gene calls are TRBV3-1 (or the pseudogene TRBV3-2) and TRBJ2-2; D uncertain. CDR1 is LGHDT and CDR2 is YNNKEL in the germline V gene (reference sequence). This CDR3 has 15 residues. V was trimmed by 4 bases and J by 0 bases, leaving 9 bases between them. In nucleotides, the CDR3 is TGTGCCAGCAGCCCCTACTCCACGAACACCGGGGAGCTGTTTTTT. It yields the protein CASSPYSTNTGELFF.

The rearrangement joins TRBV6-2 or TRBV6-3 to TRBJ1-4; TRBD1 matches 8 bases. J was trimmed by 7 bases and V by 5 bases; bases with no gene match: 9. The CDR3 extends over 15 amino acids. From germline, CDR1 is MNHEY and CDR2 SVGEGT. The CDR3 region has the DNA TGTGCCAGCAGTGACCTAACAGGGGGTACTGAAAAACTGTTTTTT. Protein sequence: CASSDLTGGTEKLFF.

The V call is TRBV2, the J call TRBJ2-5, with TRBD2 identical over 9 bases. This CDR3 has 15 amino acids. Germline assignment: CDR1 SNHLY and CDR2 FYNNEI. V trimming: 6 bases; J trimming: 2 bases; junction bases outside the gene matches: 7. CDR3 nucleotides: TGTGCCAGCAGCCTGACTAGCGGCAATCAAGAGACCCAGTACTTC. It codes for CASSLTSGNQETQYF.

J is TRBJ1-2 and V is TRBV12-5; D remains ambiguous. The CDR3 is made up of 15 amino acids. V was cut by 0 bases and J by 3 bases, with 11 bases left in between. CDR1 LGHNT and CDR2 FRNRAP come from the germline V gene. CDR3 in amino acids: CASGLVEKSYYGYTF. The CDR3 DNA sequence: TGTGCTAGTGGTTTGGTAGAAAAGAGCTACTATGGCTACACCTTC. The full variable domain, in which reference TRBV12-5 and TRBJ1-2 provide the parts outside the CDR3, is DARVTQTPRHKVTEMGQEVTMRCQPILGHNTVFWYRQTMMQGLELLAYFRNRAPLDDSGMPKDRFSAEMPDATLATLKIQPSEPRDSAVYFCASGLVEKSYYGYTFGSGTRLTVV.

The V and J genes are TRBV10-2 and TRBJ1-5; D is uncertain. With 2 bases removed from V and 2 bases from J, the gap between germline ends came to 7 bases. The CDR3 runs to 14 residues. Germline V gene sequence: CDR1 WSHSY, CDR2 SAAADI. CDR3 sequence: CASSEGRGNQPQHF. CDR3 nucleotides: TGCGCCAGCAGTGAGGGGAGGGGCAATCAGCCCCAGCATTTT.

This sequence joins TRBV6-6 and TRBJ2-2, with 13 nucleotides matching TRBD2. The length of the CDR3 is 17 residues. The V segment lost 5 bases and the J segment 7 bases; nucleotides outside the gene matches: 10. The V gene's germline CDR1 is MNHNY and CDR2 SVGAGI (reference sequence). Here the CDR3 reads CASSPSTSGGRGGELFF. In DNA form, the CDR3 reads TGTGCCAGCAGTCCCTCGACTAGCGGGGGGCGGGGCGGGGAGCTGTTTTTT.

V gene TRBV7-2 combines with J gene TRBJ2-1; D call uncertain. V lost 5 bases, J lost 7 bases, and 9 bases lay in between. The germline V gene has CDR1 SGHTA and CDR2 FQGNSA. CDR3 length: 12 residues. CDR3 bases: TGTGCCAGCAGCCACCAGTGGAATGAGCAGTTCTTC. It is translated as CASSHQWNEQFF.

The gene calls are TRBV4-1 and TRBJ2-5; tentatively, D is TRBD2 (7 bases). V was clipped by 4 bases and J by 3 bases, with 21 bases between them. This CDR3 is built from 17 residues. Germline CDR1 MGHRA, CDR2 YSYEKL. CDR3 amino acids: CASSPGGLASGEETQYF. In nucleotides, the CDR3 is TGCGCCAGCAGCCCGGGGGGCCTAGCGTCGGGAGAAGAGACCCAGTACTTC.

The chain carries TRBV11-2 and TRBJ1-3; D ambiguous. CDR1 SGHAT and CDR2 FQNNGV come from the germline V gene. The CDR3 covers 13 residues. V was shortened by 3 bases and J by 1 base, with 4 bases between the two germline ends. The CDR3 is CASSFGSGNTIYF. The CDR3 nucleotides read TGTGCCAGCAGCTTCGGGTCTGGAAACACCATATATTTT.

The chain recombines TRBV19 with TRBJ2-6; 8 bases match TRBD1. Germline V gene lookup returns CDR1 LNHDA and CDR2 SQIVND (reference sequence). Germline trimming cut 5 bases from V and 0 bases from J; bases unmatched to any gene: 3. The CDR3 runs 16 residues. The CDR3 spells CASSSGQDSGANVLTF. The CDR3 region has the DNA TGTGCCAGTAGTTCGGGACAGGACTCTGGGGCCAACGTCCTGACTTTC.

The V and J genes are TRBV29-1 and TRBJ1-2; possible D gene TRBD1, 5 bases. Germline values: CDR1 SQVTM, CDR2 ANQGSEA. The V and J ends lost 6 bases and 8 bases respectively, with 19 bases between them. This CDR3 is built from 13 residues. The CDR3 coding sequence is TGCAGCGTGGGGCCGGGGGAGCTATGGGGCTACACCTTC. It yields the protein CSVGPGELWGYTF.